Listed below are T cell receptor beta chains from one sample, sequenced in a study of control samples from healthy donors and cancer patients. Method: immunoSEQ multiplex PCR; TCRdb's copy keeps in-frame clones and lacks some. The table lists 98,000 or so clones, 88% of them singletons. Sample: blood. These receptors originate from a woman aged 70-85 years in good health. Each CDR3 is given without its conserved first and last residue. Only some rows state a clone size, as once, few, many or a class for expanded clones.

CDR3	size	V	J
ATAGPSNQPQH	NA	TRBV2	TRBJ1-5
ASRTGYPFYGYT	NA	TRBV27	TRBJ1-2
ATSDASSGGTDTQY	NA	TRBV24-1	TRBJ2-3
ASQSNRLTDTQY	NA	TRBV4-1	TRBJ2-3
ASRAQGHGYT	NA	TRBV5-1	TRBJ1-2
ASSPWEGQGVMT	NA	TRBV5-4	TRBJ2-6
ASSQGGAQTSEQY	few	TRBV4-3	TRBJ2-7
ASSYSDAGELF	NA	TRBV6-2/TRBV6-3	TRBJ2-2
ASSLAGTGSYGYT	NA	TRBV5-5	TRBJ1-2
ASSYSPGDQPQH	NA	TRBV6-5	TRBJ1-5
ASSQARGTTEAF	NA	TRBV3-1/TRBV3-2	TRBJ1-1
ASSLGGTGQNEKLF	once	TRBV7-2	TRBJ1-4
ASRGRGHSYEQY	NA	TRBV2	TRBJ2-7
ASSLESRRLRSTEAF	NA	TRBV7-9	TRBJ1-1
SVNTQRRSYGYT	NA	TRBV29-1	TRBJ1-2
ASSQGGGNQPQH	NA	TRBV6-4	TRBJ1-5
SASLQREQY	NA	TRBV20-1	TRBJ2-7
SVHRAGNTEAF	NA	TRBV29-1	TRBJ1-1
ASSLVDRNYGYT	NA	TRBV5-5	TRBJ1-2